Listed here are 22 T cell receptor beta chains from one sample, sequenced in a study of blood T cell repertoires in COVID-19. Measured with immunoSEQ multiplex PCR; TCRdb has only the in-frame clones, and not every one. Seen here are more than 95,000 clones, 90% observed once, and the top ten hold 1.5% to 2%. Specimen: peripheral blood. The receptors come from a man aged 55 to 69 with acute or convalescent COVID-19.

The chain couples TRBV5-1 to TRBJ1-2; 11 bases line up with TRBD1. The CDR3 covers 14 residues. V dropped 2 bases and J dropped 6; count of bases not matched to a gene: 3. The germline gives CDR1 SGHRS, CDR2 YFSETQ. Here the CDR3 DNA reads TGCGCCAGCAGCTTACTGGGACAGGGGGATGGCTACACCTTC. Its protein is CASSLLGQGDGYTF.

The chain is built from TRBV2 and TRBJ1-2; TRBD1 matches at 11 bases. The trim removed 3 bases at V and 7 bases at J, leaving 4 bases unmatched. From germline, CDR1 is SNHLY and CDR2 FYNNEI. CDR3 length: 14 residues. The CDR3 loop reads CASSDPGTGGGYTF. CDR3 nucleotide sequence: TGTGCCAGCAGTGATCCCGGGACAGGGGGTGGCTACACCTTC.

The genes are TRBV19 and TRBJ1-5, with D tentatively TRBD1 (5 bases). Trimming took 7 bases from V and 6 from J, leaving 13 bases between them. CDR1 and CDR2 (germline): LNHDA, SQIVND (reference sequence). The CDR3 consists of 13 residues. The CDR3 DNA reads as TGTGCCAGTACCGACTGGGGCCCTCAGCCCCAGCATTTT. It encodes CASTDWGPQPQHF.

This clone has only a few counts. V gene TRBV3-1 (or the pseudogene TRBV3-2) combines with J gene TRBJ1-3; the D is unclear. This CDR3 is built from 14 residues. Looked up from germline, CDR1 is LGHDT and CDR2 is YNNKEL (reference sequence). Trimming cost V 4 bases and J 2 bases, with 9 bases left between them. Here the CDR3 DNA reads TGTGCCAGCAGCCGCCTAGGTGCTGGAAACACCATATATTTT. Amino acids: CASSRLGAGNTIYF.

V and J are TRBV2 and TRBJ1-4; D is unresolved. V lost 3 bases and J lost 12, with 14 bases in between. Looked up from germline, CDR1 is SNHLY and CDR2 is FYNNEI. The CDR3 runs to 13 residues. CDR3 nucleotide sequence: TGTGCCAGCAGTGAGGGAGTAGGTTTGGAACTGTTTTTT. Amino acids: CASSEGVGLELFF.

This clone was recorded once. The gene calls are TRBV18 and TRBJ1-1; possible D gene TRBD1, 6 bases. Deletions cut 3 bases from V and 0 bases from J, with 14 bases between. The CDR3 loop spans 16 amino acids. Germline V gene data show CDR1 as KGHSH and CDR2 as LQKENI. DNA of the CDR3: TGTGCCAGCTCACCCCTCCGGGACACCGTGAACACTGAAGCTTTCTTT. This sequence encodes CASSPLRDTVNTEAFF. Using reference TRBV18 and TRBJ1-1 for the parts outside the CDR3, the full variable domain is NAGVMQNPRHLVRRRGQEARLRCSPMKGHSHVYWYRQLPEEGLKFMVYLQKENIIDESGMPKERFSAEFPKEGPSILRIQQVVRGDSAAYFCASSPLRDTVNTEAFFGQGTRLTVV.

The V gene is TRBV7-6, the J gene TRBJ1-2, with D perhaps matching TRBD1 (6 bases). CDR3 length equals 13 residues. The V and J ends lost 1 base and 8 bases respectively, with 11 bases between them. From germline, CDR1 is SGHVS and CDR2 FNYEAQ. The CDR3 nucleotides are TGTGCCAGCAGCTTAGTGACAGGTCACGGCTACACCTTC. Translating gives CASSLVTGHGYTF.

The chain's CDR3 is CASSLMGGNSPLHF. The CDR3, as DNA: TGTGCCAGCAGCTTAATGGGGGGAAATTCACCCCTCCACTTT. This chain links TRBV5-8 with TRBJ1-6; D possibly corresponds to TRBD1 (5 bases). Trimming stripped 2 bases from V and 7 bases from J, with 10 bases between. CDR1 SGHTS and CDR2 YDEGEE come from the germline V gene. This CDR3 has 14 residues.

This chain joins TRBV18 and TRBJ1-5; weak D call: TRBD1 (6 bases). V shed 1 base and J shed 5 bases, with 6 bases lying between them. This CDR3 has 13 amino acids. Per germline, CDR1 KGHSH and CDR2 LQKENI. The CDR3 DNA reads TGTGCCAGCTCACCACAGGGGGATCAGCCCCAGCATTTT. Protein product: CASSPQGDQPQHF.

On this clone: Other DNA sequences from this sample encode an identical CDR3 as well. V usage is TRBV18 and J usage is TRBJ1-2; weak D call: TRBD1 (5 bases). CDR3 length equals 13 residues. Germline loops: CDR1 KGHSH, CDR2 LQKENI. V was clipped by 5 bases and J by 0 bases, with 7 bases between them. CDR3 nucleotide sequence: TGTGCCAGCTCATCGACAGCTAACTATGGCTACACCTTC. Translated: CASSSTANYGYTF.

The chain recombines TRBV5-1 with TRBJ2-2, with D possibly TRBD1 on 6 matching bases. The CDR3 covers 15 residues. Germline V gene lookup returns CDR1 SGHRS and CDR2 YFSETQ. V shed 1 base and J shed 5 bases, with 12 bases lying between them. In DNA, the CDR3 is TGCGCCAGCAGCTTGCTTGGGACAACAACCGGGGAGCTGTTTTTT. This codes for CASSLLGTTTGELFF.

This chain connects TRBV5-1 to TRBJ2-7; D uncertain. Between the trimmed V and J ends, which lost 1 base and 2 bases, there was a span of 7 bases. Germline CDR1 reads SGHRS; CDR2 reads YFSETQ. The CDR3 runs 13 residues. The CDR3 DNA follows: TGCGCCAGCAGCTTGTACAGCACCTACGAGCAGTACTTC. It encodes CASSLYSTYEQYF.

This clone showed up just once. The V and J genes are TRBV5-1 and TRBJ2-1; 8 nucleotides line up with TRBD2. The CDR3 covers 15 residues. Per germline, CDR1 SGHRS and CDR2 YFSETQ. V trimming: 2 bases; J trimming: 5 bases; junction bases outside the gene matches: 6. CDR3 sequence (DNA): TGCGCCAGCAGCTTAGAAACTAGCGGAGACAATGAGCAGTTCTTC. Encoded protein: CASSLETSGDNEQFF.

This clone came up once. The chain uses TRBV6-5 and TRBJ1-1; D is possibly TRBD1 (5 bases). V lost 5 bases and J 3 bases, leaving 16 bases between the germline ends. The CDR3 covers 15 residues. In germline, CDR1 is MNHEY, CDR2 SVGAGI. Here the CDR3 DNA reads TGTGCCAGCAGTACCGAGCAGTCAGGGTACACTGAAGCTTTCTTT. This sequence encodes CASSTEQSGYTEAFF.

The rearrangement uses TRBV11-2 and TRBJ2-1; D is uncertain. Germline loops: CDR1 SGHAT, CDR2 FQNNGV. The CDR3 extends over 13 amino acids. Trimming took off 1 base at V and 12 bases at J, with 13 bases between the two ends. CDR3 DNA: TGTGCCAGCAGCTTAGTTTTCGGGTTGGTGCAGTTCTTC. It is translated as CASSLVFGLVQFF.

This chain joins TRBV18 and TRBJ1-1; the match to TRBD1 covers 8 bases. There are 15 residues in the CDR3. The trim removed 2 bases at V and 3 bases at J, leaving 5 bases unmatched. Per germline, CDR1 KGHSH and CDR2 LQKENI. The CDR3 DNA follows: TGTGCCAGCTCACCAAAGGGACAGGCAGACACTGAAGCTTTCTTT. Amino acid sequence: CASSPKGQADTEAFF. The full variable domain, its missing parts supplied by reference TRBV18 and TRBJ1-1, is NAGVMQNPRHLVRRRGQEARLRCSPMKGHSHVYWYRQLPEEGLKFMVYLQKENIIDESGMPKERFSAEFPKEGPSILRIQQVVRGDSAAYFCASSPKGQADTEAFFGQGTRLTVV.

The J gene is TRBJ1-1, the V gene TRBV7-2; D gene ambiguous. Germline V gene sequence: CDR1 SGHTA, CDR2 FQGNSA. This CDR3 comprises 13 residues. The ends were cut back, 10 bases at V and 0 bases at J, with 12 bases in the middle. CDR3 in amino acids: CATIRTMNTEAFF. CDR3 coding DNA: TGTGCCACCATACGGACTATGAACACTGAAGCTTTCTTT.

The V call is TRBV6-5, the J call TRBJ1-3, with D perhaps TRBD1 (5 bases). The V end was cut by 7 bases, the J end by 1 base, with 8 bases between. The CDR3 loop spans 13 amino acids. The germline CDR1 and CDR2 sequences are MNHEY and SVGAGI. The chain's CDR3 is CASTRQSGNTIYF. The CDR3 DNA reads as TGTGCCAGCACGAGACAGTCTGGAAACACCATATATTTT.

The chain has TRBV19 and TRBJ1-1; D unclear. V shed 6 bases and J shed 4 bases, with 18 bases lying between them. Germline V CDR1 and CDR2: LNHDA, SQIVND (reference sequence). The CDR3 is made up of 15 amino acids. The CDR3 sequence: CASSPLHLSGTEAFF. As DNA, the CDR3 is TGTGCCAGTAGCCCCCTTCACCTTAGTGGCACTGAAGCTTTCTTT.

The chain has TRBV12-5 and TRBJ2-3; D perhaps matches TRBD1 (6 bases). The V gene's germline CDR1 is LGHNT and CDR2 FRNRAP. The CDR3 runs to 14 residues. Trimming removed 6 bases at V and 2 bases at J, with 12 bases between. In nucleotides, the CDR3 is TGTGCTAGTGGAATCGGACAGACCACAGATACGCAGTATTTT. It translates to CASGIGQTTDTQYF. The full variable domain, with the rest looked up from reference TRBV12-5 and TRBJ2-3, is DARVTQTPRHKVTEMGQEVTMRCQPILGHNTVFWYRQTMMQGLELLAYFRNRAPLDDSGMPKDRFSAEMPDATLATLKIQPSEPRDSAVYFCASGIGQTTDTQYFGPGTRLTVL.

This chain joins TRBV30 and TRBJ2-7, with TRBD2 matching 10 bases. The V gene's germline CDR1 is GTSNPN and CDR2 SVGIG (reference sequence). The trim removed 3 bases at V and 2 bases at J, leaving 4 bases unmatched. The CDR3 length is 14 residues. The CDR3 DNA follows: TGTGCCTGGAGCTTAGCGGGGGGCGCCTACGAGCAGTACTTC. Amino acids: CAWSLAGGAYEQYF. The complete variable domain, with remaining parts taken from reference TRBV30 and TRBJ2-7, reads SQTIHQWPATLVQPVGSPLSLECTVEGTSNPNLYWYRQAAGRGLQLLFYSVGIGQISSEVPQNLSASRPQDRQFILSSKKLLLSDSGFYLCAWSLAGGAYEQYFGPGTRLTVT.

The rearrangement joins TRBV27 to TRBJ1-4; no reliable D call. CDR1 and CDR2 (germline): MNHEY, SMNVEV (reference sequence). This CDR3 contains 14 residues. Trimming stripped 8 bases from V and 5 bases from J, with 15 bases between. CDR3: CASSSWAKNEKLFF. The CDR3 bases are TGTGCCAGCTCTTCGTGGGCTAAAAATGAAAAACTGTTTTTT.